Listed below are T cell receptor beta chains from one sample, sequenced in a study of T-cell reconstitution after alpha-beta-depleted transplantation in children. TCRdb redid the calling of the PCR reads with MiXCR, one entry per CDR3 protein. The table records more than 60,000 distinct CDR3 sequences, 5.5% to 7.5% of them present only once. This specimen consisted of PBMCs from the stem cell graft donor, obtained from the stem cell graft. The receptor source for this set is a human donor who donated a stem cell graft to a child with acute lymphoblastic leukemia. Each CDR3 is given with its conserved first and last residue. The D gene is left open where the match is weak. Clone size is shown for a subset of rows, as once, few, many or a class of expanded clone.

clone size	D gene	V gene	J gene	CDR3 protein	CDR3 DNA
-	TRBD1	TRBV4-3	TRBJ1-6	CASSQEPRQGRLGNNSPLHF	TGCGCCAGCAGCCAAGAGCCCCGACAGGGCCGGTTAGGGAATAATTCACCCCTCCACTTT
many	-	TRBV6-6	TRBJ2-3	CASSIEGDTQYF	TGTGCCAGCAGTATAGAGGGGGATACGCAGTATTTT
many	TRBD1	TRBV27	TRBJ1-2	CASRQGQGNYGYTF	TGTGCCAGCAGACAAGGACAGGGGAACTATGGCTACACCTTC
many	-	TRBV25-1	TRBJ1-1	CASSEPRPGEGDTEAFF	TGTGCCAGCAGTGAACCTCGGCCAGGGGAGGGCGACACTGAAGCTTTCTTT
many	TRBD2	TRBV14	TRBJ2-1	CASSQDLAGGVGNEQFF	TGTGCCAGCAGCCAAGATCTAGCGGGAGGCGTCGGAAATGAGCAGTTCTTC
few	TRBD1	TRBV18	TRBJ1-1	CASSPTHDRAATEAFF	TGTGCCAGCTCACCAACACACGACAGGGCGGCCACTGAAGCTTTCTTT
few	-	TRBV28	TRBJ1-4	CASSLSAGLIGSLGEKLFF	TGTGCCAGCAGTTTAAGTGCAGGCCTCATAGGCTCGTTAGGGGAAAAACTGTTTTTT
many	TRBD1	TRBV28	TRBJ2-7	CASSPGTGGYEQYF	TGTGCCAGCAGTCCAGGGACAGGGGGTTACGAGCAGTACTTC
-	-	TRBV5-6	TRBJ2-3	CASSLVGSLYTDTQYF	TGTGCCAGCAGCTTGGTGGGTAGCCTGTACACAGATACGCAGTATTTT
few	-	TRBV20-1	TRBJ2-7	CSARVYGTSEQYF	TGCAGTGCTAGAGTGTACGGGACCAGCGAGCAGTACTTC
many	-	TRBV28	TRBJ2-1	CASMTRGGYNEQFF	TGTGCCAGCATGACCAGGGGTGGATACAATGAGCAGTTCTTC
many	-	TRBV29-1	TRBJ2-7	CSVEAQSYEQYF	TGCAGCGTTGAGGCCCAGTCCTACGAGCAGTACTTC
many	-	TRBV20-1	TRBJ1-5	CSALRTVNSNQPQHF	TGCAGTGCCCTTAGGACAGTGAATAGCAATCAGCCCCAGCATTTT
many	TRBD1	TRBV7-2	TRBJ2-7	CASSLAGGREQYF	TGTGCCAGCAGCTTAGCAGGGGGCCGGGAGCAGTACTTC
many	-	TRBV5-1	TRBJ1-6	CASSLGGAHYNSPLHF	TGCGCCAGCAGCTTGGGAGGGGCACACTATAATTCACCCCTCCACTTT
-	-	TRBV19	TRBJ1-3	CASGQLGNTIYF	TGTGCCAGCGGACAGCTCGGAAACACCATATATTTT
many	TRBD1	TRBV27	TRBJ1-1	CASSSYTGGTEAFF	TGTGCCAGCAGTTCCTACACAGGGGGCACTGAAGCTTTCTTT
many	-	TRBV24-1	TRBJ2-6	CATSDLGSGANVLTF	TGTGCCACCAGTGATTTGGGTTCTGGGGCCAACGTCCTGACTTTC
many	-	TRBV3-1	TRBJ2-3	CASSQGGRGVRNTQYF	TGTGCCAGCAGCCAAGGAGGCAGGGGCGTAAGAAATACGCAGTATTTT
many	TRBD1	TRBV20-1	TRBJ2-3	CSALQGRTQYF	TGCAGTGCTCTACAGGGGAGAACGCAGTATTTT
many	-	TRBV9	TRBJ1-3	CASSRLGDSSGNTIYF	TGTGCCAGCAGTAGATTGGGCGACAGCTCTGGAAACACCATATATTTT
many	TRBD1	TRBV4-3	TRBJ2-7	CASSSTGGYEQYF	TGCGCCAGCAGTTCGACAGGGGGTTACGAGCAGTACTTC
few	TRBD1	TRBV20-1	TRBJ1-5	CSARKWRDRGQPQHF	TGCAGTGCTAGAAAATGGCGAGACAGGGGTCAGCCCCAGCATTTT
many	TRBD2	TRBV7-6	TRBJ2-2	CASSSPGGLAGGPEGTGELFF	TGTGCCAGCAGCTCCCCCGGTGGACTAGCGGGAGGGCCCGAGGGGACCGGGGAGCTGTTTTTT
many	-	TRBV9	TRBJ1-1	CASSAREGTEAFF	TGTGCCAGCAGCGCCCGGGAGGGGACTGAAGCTTTCTTT
many	TRBD1	TRBV5-1	TRBJ2-7	CASSVASGTASYEQYF	TGCGCCAGCAGCGTCGCCTCCGGGACAGCCTCCTACGAGCAGTACTTC
many	-	TRBV5-1	TRBJ2-5	CASSLLEETQYF	TGCGCCAGCAGCTTGCTTGAAGAGACCCAGTACTTC
many	TRBD1	TRBV4-1	TRBJ1-4	CASSQRSGQGARVEKLFF	TGCGCCAGCAGCCAAAGGTCTGGACAGGGGGCGAGGGTTGAAAAACTGTTTTTT
many	-	TRBV7-8	TRBJ2-1	CASSPRLSVLDNEQFF	TGTGCCAGCAGCCCCCGACTCTCAGTACTGGACAATGAGCAGTTCTTC
many	TRBD1	TRBV24-1	TRBJ1-5	CATSDGTGESQPQHF	TGTGCCACCAGTGATGGGACAGGGGAGAGTCAGCCCCAGCATTTT
many	TRBD1	TRBV7-8	TRBJ2-7	CASSRHRGSLDEQYF	TGTGCCAGCAGCCGTCACAGGGGGTCCCTGGACGAGCAGTACTTC
-	-	TRBV7-3	TRBJ2-6	CASSLQGSGVLTF	TGTGCCAGCAGCTTACAGGGGTCGGGCGTCCTGACTTTC
many	-	TRBV3-1	TRBJ2-2	CASSQERVNTGELFF	TGTGCCAGCAGCCAAGAAAGGGTCAACACCGGGGAGCTGTTTTTT
many	TRBD1	TRBV7-6	TRBJ2-2	CASSPGQGGGELFF	TGTGCCAGCAGCCCGGGACAGGGAGGCGGGGAGCTGTTTTTT
-	-	TRBV12-3/TRBV12-4	TRBJ1-1	CASSLGAGILNTEAFF	TGTGCCAGCAGTTTAGGAGCAGGTATCTTGAACACTGAAGCTTTCTTT
many	-	TRBV5-1	TRBJ1-1	CASRGGTEAFF	TGCGCCAGCAGGGGAGGGACTGAAGCTTTCTTT
-	TRBD2	TRBV2	TRBJ2-7	CASSDELADEQYF	TGTGCCAGCAGTGATGAGCTAGCGGACGAGCAGTACTTC
many	-	TRBV20-1	TRBJ1-2	CSATPQGRGYGYTF	TGCAGTGCTACCCCGCAGGGGAGGGGCTATGGCTACACCTTC
many	TRBD1	TRBV5-5	TRBJ1-4	CASSPSGQGEILFF	TGTGCCAGCAGCCCATCGGGACAGGGCGAAATACTGTTTTTT
many	-	TRBV10-2	TRBJ2-1	CASSERSGLSYNEQFF	TGCGCCAGCAGTGAGCGGTCGGGACTGTCTTACAATGAGCAGTTCTTC
many	TRBD2	TRBV7-7	TRBJ2-7	CASSPDGTTYEQYF	TGTGCCAGCAGCCCGGACGGGACTACCTACGAGCAGTACTTC
many	-	TRBV6-4	TRBJ2-2	CASSDSDNTGELFF	TGTGCCAGCAGTGACTCGGACAACACCGGGGAGCTGTTTTTT
many	TRBD1	TRBV28	TRBJ1-2	CASSWTGDNYGYTF	TGTGCCAGCAGTTGGACAGGGGATAACTATGGCTACACCTTC
-	TRBD1	TRBV6-2/TRBV6-3	TRBJ2-2	CASSYPRIRGQSGELFF	TGTGCCAGCAGTTACCCCCGCATCAGGGGGCAATCCGGGGAGCTGTTTTTT
many	-	TRBV21-1	TRBJ2-2	CASVRELSIPGELFF	TGTGCCAGTGTCCGGGAGCTGTCAATCCCCGGGGAGCTGTTTTTT
many	TRBD1	TRBV20-1	TRBJ2-4	CSAGDRGHNIQYF	TGCAGTGCGGGCGACAGGGGTCACAACATTCAGTACTTC
many	-	TRBV12-3/TRBV12-4	TRBJ2-1	CASSLAVNEQFF	TGTGCCAGCAGTTTGGCGGTGAATGAGCAGTTCTTC
many	-	TRBV7-2	TRBJ2-1	CASSLEYSYNEQFF	TGTGCCAGCAGCTTAGAGTACTCCTACAATGAGCAGTTCTTC
many	TRBD1	TRBV5-1	TRBJ2-1	CASSSGQGNEQFF	TGCGCCAGCAGCTCTGGACAGGGCAATGAGCAGTTCTTC
many	-	TRBV6-1	TRBJ1-5	CASSETRGNQPQHF	TGTGCCAGCAGTGAAACCCGAGGAAATCAGCCCCAGCATTTT
few	TRBD1	TRBV7-9	TRBJ2-7	CASSERQGDLMREQYF	TGTGCCAGCAGCGAACGACAGGGGGATCTGATGCGGGAGCAGTACTTC
many	-	TRBV2	TRBJ1-4	CASSGGVTNEKLFF	TGTGCCAGCAGTGGTGGGGTAACTAATGAAAAACTGTTTTTT
many	-	TRBV18	TRBJ2-5	CASSTTGRETQYF	TGTGCCAGCTCAACGACAGGGAGGGAGACCCAGTACTTC
many	-	TRBV20-1	TRBJ1-1	CSARALLNTEAFF	TGCAGTGCTAGAGCCCTTTTGAACACTGAAGCTTTCTTT
many	-	TRBV4-2	TRBJ2-1	CASSQDPAGSYNEQFF	TGTGCCAGCAGCCAAGACCCAGCGGGCTCCTACAATGAGCAGTTCTTC
many	-	TRBV15	TRBJ1-6	CATSRGDNSPLHF	TGTGCCACCAGCAGAGGCGACAATTCACCCCTCCACTTT
many	-	TRBV7-2	TRBJ1-3	CASSIGPQGAGNTIYF	TGTGCCAGCAGCATCGGGCCACAGGGCGCTGGAAACACCATATATTTT
many	TRBD2	TRBV5-1	TRBJ2-1	CASSLGPRLASGSSYNEQFF	TGCGCCAGCAGCTTGGGGCCCAGACTGGCTAGCGGGAGCTCCTACAATGAGCAGTTCTTC
few	-	TRBV20-1	TRBJ2-3	CSAWGVRTDTQYF	TGCAGTGCCTGGGGGGTCCGCACAGATACGCAGTATTTT
many	-	TRBV11-2	TRBJ1-1	CASSLEGWVRQNTEAFF	TGTGCCAGCAGCTTAGAAGGTTGGGTGAGGCAGAACACTGAAGCTTTCTTT